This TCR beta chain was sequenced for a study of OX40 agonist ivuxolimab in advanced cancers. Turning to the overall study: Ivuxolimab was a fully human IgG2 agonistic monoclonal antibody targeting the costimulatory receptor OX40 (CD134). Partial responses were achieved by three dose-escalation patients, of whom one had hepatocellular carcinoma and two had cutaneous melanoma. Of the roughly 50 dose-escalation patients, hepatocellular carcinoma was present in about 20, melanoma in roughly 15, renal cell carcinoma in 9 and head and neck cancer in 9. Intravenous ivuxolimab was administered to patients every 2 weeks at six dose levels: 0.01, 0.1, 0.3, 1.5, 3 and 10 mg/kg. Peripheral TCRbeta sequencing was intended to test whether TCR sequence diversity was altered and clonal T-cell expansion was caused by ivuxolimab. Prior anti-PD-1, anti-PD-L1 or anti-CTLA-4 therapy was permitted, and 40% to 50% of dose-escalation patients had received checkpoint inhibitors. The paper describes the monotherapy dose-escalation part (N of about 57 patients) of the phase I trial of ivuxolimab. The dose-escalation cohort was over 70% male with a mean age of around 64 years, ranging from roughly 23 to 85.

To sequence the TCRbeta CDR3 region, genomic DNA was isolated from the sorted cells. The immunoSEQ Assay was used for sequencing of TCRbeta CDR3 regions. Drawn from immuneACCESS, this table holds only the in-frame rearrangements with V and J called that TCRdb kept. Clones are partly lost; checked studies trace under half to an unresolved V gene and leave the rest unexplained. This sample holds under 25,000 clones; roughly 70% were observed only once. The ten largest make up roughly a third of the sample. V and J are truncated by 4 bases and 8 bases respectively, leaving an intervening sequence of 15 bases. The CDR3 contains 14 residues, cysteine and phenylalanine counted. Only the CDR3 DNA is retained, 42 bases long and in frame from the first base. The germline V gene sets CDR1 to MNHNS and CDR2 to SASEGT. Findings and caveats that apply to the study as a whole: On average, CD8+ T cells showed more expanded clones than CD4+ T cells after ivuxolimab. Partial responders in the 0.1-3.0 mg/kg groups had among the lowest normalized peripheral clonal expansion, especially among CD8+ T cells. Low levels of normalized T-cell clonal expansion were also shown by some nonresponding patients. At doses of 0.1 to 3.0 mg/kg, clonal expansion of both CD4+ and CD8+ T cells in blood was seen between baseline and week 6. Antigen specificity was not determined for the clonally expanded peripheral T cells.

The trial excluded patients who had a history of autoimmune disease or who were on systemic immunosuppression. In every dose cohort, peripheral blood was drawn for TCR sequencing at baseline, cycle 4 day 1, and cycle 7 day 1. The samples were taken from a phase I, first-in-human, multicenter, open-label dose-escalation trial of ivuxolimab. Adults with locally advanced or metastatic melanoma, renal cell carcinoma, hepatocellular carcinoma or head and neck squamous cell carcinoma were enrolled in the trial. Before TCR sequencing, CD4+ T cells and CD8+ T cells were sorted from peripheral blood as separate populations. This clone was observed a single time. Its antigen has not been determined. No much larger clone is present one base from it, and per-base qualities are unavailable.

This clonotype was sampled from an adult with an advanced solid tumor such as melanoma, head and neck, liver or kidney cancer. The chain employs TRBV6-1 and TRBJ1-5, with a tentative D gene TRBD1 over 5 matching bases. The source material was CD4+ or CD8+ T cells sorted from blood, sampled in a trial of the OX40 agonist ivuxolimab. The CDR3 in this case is CASSGGDPGEPQHF. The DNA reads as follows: TGTGCCAGCAGTGGCGGGGACCCGGGGGAGCCCCAGCATTTT.